This T cell receptor beta chain derives from a study of shared clonotypes between healthy human individuals. General study results and limits: Apart from blood, nothing was sampled; tissue repertoires likely differ. The rarefaction results pointed to incomplete sorted-subset sequencing despite large depth. Larger estimated richness was generally seen in naive subsets than in memory subsets.

This clone was picked up one time. The target antigen is unknown. The assay used deep level. Clones were sequenced by immunoSEQ multiplex PCR, and TCRdb holds only the in-frame ones, with some missing. The sample lists about 1 million clones; about 75% were seen once. Sequencing input: memory CD4+ T cells sorted from blood. Regarding subset: CD45RA-negative fraction. The source is a man in his late teens or twenties in good health.

The CDR3 loop reads CASSQDANTIYF. CDR3 DNA: TGTGCCAGCAGCCAAGATGCTAATACCATATATTTT. The chain combines TRBV14 with TRBJ1-3; D is unresolved. Per the germline V gene, CDR1 is SGHDN and CDR2 is FVKESK. V shed 0 bases and J shed 10 bases, with 7 bases lying between them. This CDR3 has 12 amino acids.